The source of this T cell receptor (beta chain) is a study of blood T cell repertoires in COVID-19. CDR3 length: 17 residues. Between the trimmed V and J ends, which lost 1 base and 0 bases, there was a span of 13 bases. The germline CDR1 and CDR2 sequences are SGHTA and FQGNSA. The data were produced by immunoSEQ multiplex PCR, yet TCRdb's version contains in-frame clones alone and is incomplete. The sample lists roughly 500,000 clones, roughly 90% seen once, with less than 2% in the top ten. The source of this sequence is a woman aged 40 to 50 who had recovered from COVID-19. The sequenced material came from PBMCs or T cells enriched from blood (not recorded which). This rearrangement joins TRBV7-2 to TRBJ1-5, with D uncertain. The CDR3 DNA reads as TGTGCCAGCAGCTTAGAGGTTTGGCGGGTTAGCAATCAGCCCCAGCATTTT. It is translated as CASSLEVWRVSNQPQHF.